This T cell receptor beta chain was documented in a study of cytomegalovirus exposure and HLA in healthy donors. CDR1 is MDHEN and CDR2 is SYDVKM in the germline V gene. The CDR3 contains 13 residues. Study-wide results and caveats: A later analysis associated around 17,000 TCR beta sequences with HLA alleles at a 0.05 false discovery rate. For most TCR beta V segments, an earlier analysis put the productive rate at about 87% or about 30% of the time. The authors excluded some V segments, including TRBV6-2 and TRBV6-3, as indistinguishable.

In the case of this clone: Its antigen is unknown. The junction departs from germline at one end; a sequencing error may be responsible.

PCR used 60 Vbeta primers and 13 Jbeta primers. Sequencing used immunoSEQ multiplex PCR; TCRdb keeps in-frame clones, though not all of them. The sample carries about 120,000 clones, roughly 80% recorded once. The chain has TRBV28 and TRBJ2-4, with D perhaps matching TRBD2 (6 bases). The sample comprised PBMCs. The source is a male donor in good health and CMV-seropositive. The CDR3 reads CATAGLAENSQYF. DNA for the CDR3: TGTGCCACTGCGGGATTAGCAGAAAACAGTCAGTACTTC.